This T cell receptor beta chain comes out of a study of blood T cell repertoires in COVID-19. Whole-study context: Sites in the United States, Italy and Spain provided acute and convalescent COVID-19 samples. Nucleic acid was either cDNA or gDNA, and it came from T cells, B-cell-depleted T cells, or PBMCs.

Which cohort a participant joined came from the clinical history participants gave. In Cohort 3, a recovered donor had either two negative PCRs, clearance, or symptom resolution. The V and J ends lost 3 bases and 1 base respectively, with 7 bases between them. CDR3 length: 14 amino acids. Germline V lookup: CDR1 SGHTA, CDR2 FQGNSA. Method: immunoSEQ multiplex PCR; TCRdb's copy keeps in-frame clones and lacks some. The top ten clones hold less than 20% of a sample with a few hundred thousand clones, 92% of them seen once. Sequenced: PBMCs or T cells enriched from blood (not recorded which). This TCR came from a woman aged 25 to 39 who had recovered from COVID-19. The chain is built from TRBV7-2 and TRBJ2-1; unclear D gene. The CDR3 here is CASSLRKSYNEQFF. The DNA of the CDR3 is TGTGCCAGCAGCTTGCGGAAATCCTACAATGAGCAGTTCTTC.